The present entry profiles one T cell receptor (beta chain) with its context. What it binds is not known. This sample stems from a study of T cell responses to AZD1222 COVID-19 vaccine. Libraries were prepared by immunoSEQ multiplex PCR; TCRdb keeps only in-frame clonotypes and omits some of them. Of under 200,000 clones detected, 92% appear once; the ten largest clones hold 1% to 1.5%. Study outcomes and limitations: Without day 14 samples, only post-peak T cell repertoires were studied. Possibly, clonal diversity was underestimated; donors were largely white British and included more females. Reports say nearly half of spike-specific TCRs go after unmutated variant regions.

Germline V gives CDR1 MNHNY, CDR2 SVGAGI (reference sequence). This CDR3 is 15 amino acids long. Trimming shortened V by 0 bases and J by 5 bases, and 14 bases separated the two germline ends. This TCR derives from an adult who received the AZD1222 COVID-19 vaccine. The J gene is TRBJ2-7, the V gene TRBV6-6; maybe TRBD1 (5 bases). The source material was peripheral blood, sampled 28 days after the second AZD1222 dose. CDR3 nucleotides: TGTGCCAGCAGTTACTCGGTCGGGCCAGGGAACGAGCAGTACTTC. It is translated as CASSYSVGPGNEQYF.